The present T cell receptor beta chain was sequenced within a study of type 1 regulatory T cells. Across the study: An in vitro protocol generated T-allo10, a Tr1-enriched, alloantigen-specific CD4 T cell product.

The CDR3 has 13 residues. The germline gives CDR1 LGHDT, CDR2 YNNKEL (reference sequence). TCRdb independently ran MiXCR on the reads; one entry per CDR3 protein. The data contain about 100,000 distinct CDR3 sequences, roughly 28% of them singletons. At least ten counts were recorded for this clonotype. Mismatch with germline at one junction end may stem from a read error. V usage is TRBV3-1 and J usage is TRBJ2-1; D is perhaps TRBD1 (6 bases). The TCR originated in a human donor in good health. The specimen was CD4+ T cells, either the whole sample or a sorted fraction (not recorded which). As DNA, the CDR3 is TGTGCCAGCAGTCAAGGGGGCTACAATGAGCAGTTCTTC. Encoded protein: CASSQGGYNEQFF.